Below are 21 T cell receptor beta chains sequenced from a single sample in a study of PD-1 blockade in mismatch repair-deficient tumors. This table comes from immunoSEQ multiplex PCR, and its TCRdb copy is limited to in-frame clones, with some not included. The profile covers fewer than 50,000 clones, with 70% to 80% appearing a single time and over 20% taken by the ten largest. Sequences were derived from peripheral blood, sampled 4 weeks after starting pembrolizumab. The source of these receptors is an adult with mismatch repair-deficient cancer.

This clone was seen more than once but under ten times. This chain links TRBV4-3 with TRBJ2-7; no clear D. Trimming took 1 base from V and 5 from J, leaving 15 bases between them. The CDR3 is made up of 15 amino acids. Germline CDR1 LGHNA, CDR2 YSLEER. CDR3 region: CASSQVPQRQHEQYF. Here the CDR3 DNA reads TGCGCCAGCAGCCAAGTTCCCCAACGGCAACACGAGCAGTACTTC.

This rearrangement joins TRBV6-5 to TRBJ2-5; 10 bases are a match to TRBD1. Per the germline V gene, CDR1 is MNHEY and CDR2 is SVGAGI. J lost 8 bases, V lost 1 base, and 10 bases had no gene match. This CDR3 contains 16 residues. The CDR3 nucleotides are TGTGCCAGCAGTTACTTTGACAGGGACAGGGGTAGTACCCAGTACTTC. Translated, it gives CASSYFDRDRGSTQYF.

On this clone itself: An end of the junction differs from the germline gene, which may be a read error. The chain employs TRBV28 and TRBJ1-1; D remains ambiguous. The germline CDR1 and CDR2 sequences are MDHEN and SYDVKM. The CDR3 runs 11 residues. The CDR3 nucleotides read TGTGCCAGCAGCCTAAACATTGAAGCTTTCTTT. Amino acid sequence: CASSLNIEAFF.

The V gene is TRBV6-1, the J gene TRBJ2-7, with D unresolved. The germline CDR1 and CDR2 sequences are MNHNS and SASEGT. This CDR3 spans 11 amino acids. Trimming removed 3 bases from V and 3 bases from J, with 3 bases in between. CDR3 loop: CASSDFYEQYF. CDR3 coding DNA: TGTGCCAGCAGTGACTTCTACGAGCAGTACTTC.

In this sample, this clone is medium-sized. The chain couples TRBV19 to TRBJ2-1, with TRBD2 identical over 13 bases. This CDR3 comprises 15 residues. V lost 1 base to trimming and J lost 6 bases; unmatched junction nucleotides: 0. CDR1 and CDR2 (germline): LNHDA, SQIVND (reference sequence). The CDR3 DNA follows: TGTGCCAGTAGTATAGGGACTAGCGGGAGCAATGAGCAGTTCTTC. Encoded protein: CASSIGTSGSNEQFF. The entire variable domain, with the rest obtained from reference TRBV19 and TRBJ2-1, is as follows: DGGITQSPKYLFRKEGQNVTLSCEQNLNHDAMYWYRQDPGQGLRLIYYSQIVNDFQKGDIAEGYSVSREKKESFPLTVTSAQKNPTAFYLCASSIGTSGSNEQFFGPGTRLTVL.

The chain links TRBV7-2 to TRBJ2-2; TRBD1 agrees at 8 bases. The trim removed 1 base at V and 6 bases at J, leaving 7 bases unmatched. Germline V gene sequence: CDR1 SGHTA, CDR2 FQGNSA. There are 16 residues in the CDR3. The CDR3 loop reads CASSLGHRGVAGELFF. The CDR3 coding sequence is TGTGCCAGCAGCTTAGGCCACAGGGGGGTCGCCGGGGAGCTGTTTTTT.

This clone has just a few counts. The chain uses TRBV6-5 and TRBJ2-3, with 10 bases that match TRBD2. V lost 3 bases and J lost 9; bases outside the gene matches: 6. From germline, CDR1 is MNHEY and CDR2 SVGAGI. The CDR3 sequence is 14 residues long. CDR3 loop: CASSYTSGKGTQYF. CDR3 nucleotides: TGTGCCAGCAGTTATACTAGCGGGAAAGGGACGCAGTATTTT.

The chain couples TRBV11-2 to TRBJ2-7, with D unclear. Germline values: CDR1 SGHAT, CDR2 FQNNGV. Deletions cut 1 base from V and 3 bases from J, with 4 bases between. This CDR3 has 12 residues. The CDR3 region is CASSLGNYEQYF. The CDR3 nucleotides are TGTGCCAGCAGCTTAGGCAACTACGAGCAGTACTTC.

This clone showed up just once. The chain combines TRBV13 with TRBJ2-3; TRBD2 might be the D (6 bases). This CDR3 has 15 amino acids. V shed 2 bases and J shed 0 bases, with 9 bases lying between them. Germline assignment: CDR1 PRHDT and CDR2 FYEKMQ (reference sequence). The chain's CDR3 is CASSLWRVSTDTQYF. CDR3 DNA: TGTGCCAGCAGCTTATGGAGGGTGAGCACAGATACGCAGTATTTT.

This clone was observed a few times. The J gene is TRBJ2-7, the V gene TRBV11-2; D not certain. This CDR3 spans 13 amino acids. V was cut by 2 bases and J by 1 base, with 6 bases left in between. Germline loops: CDR1 SGHAT, CDR2 FQNNGV. The CDR3 reads CASSLSGSYEQYF. In DNA, the CDR3 is TGTGCCAGCAGCTTATCGGGTTCCTACGAGCAGTACTTC.

The genes are TRBV25-1 and TRBJ2-5, with 8 positions matching TRBD2. The CDR3 is 13 amino acids. V lost 8 bases, J lost 2 bases, and 4 bases stayed unmatched. The germline gives CDR1 MGHDK, CDR2 SYGVNS. The CDR3 region has the DNA TGTGCCAGCCGGGAGGGGATTCAAGAGACCCAGTACTTC. Translating gives CASREGIQETQYF. Combining the CDR3 with reference TRBV25-1 and TRBJ2-5 gives the whole variable domain EADIYQTPRYLVIGTGKKITLECSQTMGHDKMYWYQQDPGMELHLIHYSYGVNSTEKGDLSSESTVSRIRTEHFPLTLESARPSHTSQYLCASREGIQETQYFGPGTRLLVL.

The chain recombines TRBV10-1 with TRBJ2-1, with D possibly matching TRBD2 (5 bases). V gave up 4 bases and J gave up 8 bases, with 9 bases separating them. This CDR3 spans 12 amino acids. CDR1 WNHNN and CDR2 SYGVQD come from the germline V gene (reference sequence). CDR3 sequence: CASSAGSDEQFF. The CDR3 nucleotides are TGCGCCAGCAGTGCGGGAAGCGATGAGCAGTTCTTC.

V is TRBV19 and J is TRBJ2-7; TRBD2 aligns across 15 bases. V gave up 5 bases and J gave up 2 bases; unmatched junction bases: 4. This CDR3 contains 16 residues. CDR1 and CDR2 (germline): LNHDA, SQIVND (reference sequence). This CDR3 is CASSGLAGGPAYEQYF. CDR3 nucleotide sequence: TGTGCCAGTAGTGGACTAGCGGGAGGGCCAGCCTACGAGCAGTACTTC.

The genes are TRBV19 and TRBJ1-6; D remains unclear. Per the germline V gene, CDR1 is LNHDA and CDR2 is SQIVND (reference sequence). The germline V and J ends were trimmed by 5 bases and 10 bases, with 15 bases remaining between them. This CDR3 region has 14 residues. The CDR3 nucleotides are TGTGCCAGTAGTCGTGGACTCCAAGACTCACCCCTCCACTTT. It encodes CASSRGLQDSPLHF.

The chain employs TRBV2 and TRBJ2-3, with TRBD1 identical over 9 bases. The J segment lost 1 base and the V segment lost 5 bases, leaving 4 bases of the junction unmatched. The CDR3 contains 15 residues. Germline V gives CDR1 SNHLY, CDR2 FYNNEI. CDR3 bases: TGTGCCAGCAGTCCACAGGGGGCAGGCACAGATACGCAGTATTTT. Translated, it gives CASSPQGAGTDTQYF.

This chain connects TRBV28 to TRBJ2-7, with D unresolved. This CDR3 has 12 amino acids. CDR1 is MDHEN and CDR2 is SYDVKM in the germline V gene. Trimming left V 5 bases short and J 3 bases short, with 8 bases between. The CDR3 protein is CASSPDFYEQYF. The CDR3 DNA is TGTGCCAGCAGTCCCGACTTCTACGAGCAGTACTTC.

The V gene is TRBV23-1, the J gene TRBJ2-7; D may be TRBD1 (6 bases). TRBV23-1 is identified as an open reading frame with a role that is uncertain. The CDR3 runs to 13 residues. With 3 bases removed from V and 4 bases from J, the gap between germline ends came to 10 bases. CDR3 region: CASSHPGQYEQYF. DNA of the CDR3: TGCGCCAGCAGTCACCCCGGACAGTACGAGCAGTACTTC.

This chain uses TRBV7-3 with TRBJ2-1; the match to TRBD2 covers 7 bases. The ends lost 1 base at V and 15 bases at J; junction bases unmatched: 15. The length of the CDR3 is 15 residues. CDR1 is SGHTA, CDR2 FQGTGA, per germline. This CDR3 reads CASSLKPPLAVMGFF. The CDR3 bases are TGTGCCAGCAGCTTAAAACCTCCGCTAGCGGTTATGGGGTTCTTC. The full variable domain, completed using reference TRBV7-3 and TRBJ2-1, is GAGVSQTPSNKVTEKGKYVELRCDPISGHTALYWYRQSLGQGPEFLIYFQGTGAADDSGLPNDRFFAVRPEGSVSTLKIQRTERGDSAVYLCASSLKPPLAVMGFFGPGTRLTVL.

This chain connects TRBV5-4 to TRBJ2-2; unclear D gene. Looked up from germline, CDR1 is SGHNT and CDR2 is YYREEE (reference sequence). The CDR3 loop spans 17 amino acids. The V end was cut by 2 bases, the J end by 3 bases, with 17 bases between. The DNA of the CDR3 is TGTGCCAGCAGCTTTAGTTGGGGTCTCAGTTACACCGGGGAGCTGTTTTTT. This sequence encodes CASSFSWGLSYTGELFF.

The V and J genes are TRBV7-6 and TRBJ1-5; 8 nucleotides align to TRBD1. The CDR3 runs to 16 residues. Trimming at V came to 5 bases and at J to 0 bases, leaving 6 bases not matched to a gene. Per germline, CDR1 SGHVS and CDR2 FNYEAQ. Here the CDR3 reads CASSETGDDSNQPQHF. CDR3 DNA: TGTGCCAGCAGCGAGACAGGGGATGATAGCAATCAGCCCCAGCATTTT.

This chain uses TRBV30 with TRBJ1-1; D may be TRBD1 (6 bases). Trimming pared 5 bases from V and 1 base from J, leaving 8 bases between. CDR1 GTSNPN and CDR2 SVGIG come from the germline V gene (reference sequence). The CDR3 covers 12 residues. Here the CDR3 reads CAWDRQNTEAFF. The DNA of the CDR3 is TGTGCCTGGGACAGGCAGAACACTGAAGCTTTCTTT.